These 27 T cell receptor beta chains came from one sample sequenced in a study of Graves' ophthalmopathy and Graves' hyperthyroidism. RNA transcripts provided the template for amplifying TCR beta CDR3 regions. The authors performed first-round RT-PCR with HTBI primers and then a second-round multiplex PCR. TCRdb re-called the multiplex PCR reads with MiXCR, one entry per CDR3 protein. The sample gives more than 1,000,000 distinct CDR3 sequences, about two fifths of which show up once; around 10% is in the top ten. The source material was peripheral blood or thyroid tissue (not recorded which). These receptors originate from an adult man with Graves' hyperthyroidism.

The chain combines TRBV6-6 with TRBJ2-7; D is possibly TRBD2 (6 bases). Trimming pared 8 bases from V and 2 bases from J, leaving 19 bases between. This CDR3 comprises 15 residues. Germline lookup yields CDR1 MNHNY and CDR2 SVGAGI (reference sequence). CDR3 DNA sequence: TGTGCCAGCGTAACAGGAGGGATTGAACCCTACGAGCAGTACTTC. Translated, it gives CASVTGGIEPYEQYF.

A remark on this clonotype: A much larger clone differs by one base, so this may be a read error. J is TRBJ2-5 and V is TRBV7-6, with 8 bases aligning to TRBD1. Germline-derived CDR1 and CDR2 are SGHVS and FNYEAQ. The CDR3 totals 13 residues. Written as DNA, the CDR3 is TGTGCCAGCAGCCGTGACAGGGGAGCAACCCGGTACTTC. Its translation is CASSRDRGATRYF.

The table lists this clonotype with a few counts. The chain uses TRBV11-2 and TRBJ1-5; 7 nucleotides agree with TRBD1. Per the germline V gene, CDR1 is SGHAT and CDR2 is FQNNGV. The CDR3 has 14 amino acids. The J segment lost 4 bases and the V segment lost 5 bases, leaving 5 bases of the junction unmatched. The CDR3 protein is CASSTTGPNQPQHF. CDR3 nucleotide sequence: TGTGCCAGCAGCACGACAGGGCCGAATCAGCCCCAGCATTTT.

The rearrangement links TRBV20-1 to TRBJ2-7, with 11 nucleotides matching TRBD2. Germline V lookup: CDR1 DFQATT, CDR2 SNEGSKA (reference sequence). The CDR3 is 14 amino acids. V lost 6 bases to trimming and J lost 3 bases; unmatched junction nucleotides: 7. The CDR3 sequence is CSAQRGLADYEQYF. The CDR3 DNA reads as TGCAGTGCACAGCGGGGACTAGCGGACTACGAGCAGTACTTC.

This clonotype showed up just a few times. This chain links TRBV6-6 with TRBJ1-6; D call uncertain. The CDR3 length is 15 residues. V was clipped by 0 bases and J by 7 bases, with 10 bases between them. Germline V lookup: CDR1 MNHNY, CDR2 SVGAGI (reference sequence). CDR3 coding DNA: TGTGCCAGCAGTTACTCGACTGTTGGCAATTCACCCCTCCACTTT. Translation gives CASSYSTVGNSPLHF.

This clonotype came up many times. J is TRBJ2-7 and V is TRBV29-1, with 7 bases lining up with TRBD1. This CDR3 contains 13 residues. V dropped 6 bases and J dropped 3; count of bases not matched to a gene: 8. Germline V gives CDR1 SQVTM, CDR2 ANQGSEA. Here the CDR3 DNA reads TGCAGCGTCACCGACAGGGCTTACTACGAGCAGTACTTC. The encoded protein is CSVTDRAYYEQYF.

This CDR3 is CASSFSIQPQHF. The CDR3 DNA reads as TGTGCCAGCAGTTTTTCTATCCAGCCCCAGCATTTT. V usage is TRBV12-3 or TRBV12-4 and J usage is TRBJ1-5; D gene unclear. V was trimmed by 3 bases and J by 7 bases, leaving 7 bases between them. This CDR3 region has 12 residues.

This clonotype was observed at least ten times. The rearrangement joins TRBV5-1 to TRBJ2-7; no definite D call. V lost 4 bases and J 0 bases, leaving 23 bases between the germline ends. The CDR3 consists of 18 residues. In germline, CDR1 is SGHRS, CDR2 YFSETQ. The CDR3 DNA is TGCGCCAGCAGCGTGTCCCCTACACGGCGATACCGCTCCTACGAGCAGTACTTC. This encodes CASSVSPTRRYRSYEQYF.

The genes are TRBV5-1 and TRBJ1-4; D might be TRBD1 (5 bases). The germline CDR1 and CDR2 sequences are SGHRS and YFSETQ. Trimming cost V 0 bases and J 2 bases, with 14 bases left between them. The CDR3 has 17 residues. The CDR3 coding sequence is TGCGCCAGCAGCTTGGACGAAGGGGTAGGGACTAATGAAAAACTGTTTTTT. Protein product: CASSLDEGVGTNEKLFF.

Notes on this clonotype: At one of its ends the junction is not consistent with the germline gene, which may arise from a read error. CDR3 loop: CASSQGDGAFF. CDR3 bases: TGCGCCAGCAGCCAGGGGGATGGGGCTTTCTTT. V gene TRBV7-9 combines with J gene TRBJ1-1; TRBD1 agrees at 7 bases. Germline CDR1 reads SEHNR; CDR2 reads FQNEAQ (reference sequence). The CDR3 totals 11 residues.

This clonotype was seen only once. The gene calls are TRBV7-9 and TRBJ2-7; D assignment may be TRBD1 or TRBD2 (5 bases each). The CDR3 contains 18 residues. With 3 bases removed from V and 2 bases from J, the gap between germline ends came to 23 bases. CDR1 and CDR2 from the germline V gene are SEHNR and FQNEAQ (reference sequence). CDR3 DNA sequence: TGTGCCAGCAGCTTGCTTGGTTACAATCGAGGGGAGACCTACGAGCAGTACTTC. This encodes CASSLLGYNRGETYEQYF.

The chain is built from TRBV12-3 or TRBV12-4 and TRBJ1-6, with D hard to call. The V gene lost 4 bases and the J gene lost 0 bases, with 7 bases spanning the gap. This CDR3 spans 15 amino acids. The CDR3 loop reads CASSYLNSYNSPLHF. The CDR3 DNA follows: TGTGCCAGCAGTTACCTAAACTCCTATAATTCACCCCTCCACTTT.

The chain links TRBV6-5 to TRBJ1-1; 7 bases agree with TRBD1. Germline lookup yields CDR1 MNHEY and CDR2 SVGAGI. V gave up 6 bases and J gave up 4 bases; unmatched junction bases: 5. The CDR3 runs to 13 residues. The CDR3 spells CASRQGEITEAFF. Here the CDR3 DNA reads TGTGCCAGCAGGCAGGGGGAAATCACTGAAGCTTTCTTT.

Remarks on this clonotype: One base away lies a much larger clone, so this may be a sequencing read error. The genes are TRBV11-1 and TRBJ1-4, with D hard to call. This CDR3 contains 14 residues. Germline V gives CDR1 SGHAT, CDR2 FQDESV (reference sequence). V was shortened by 4 bases and J by 5 bases, with 11 bases between the two germline ends. CDR3 nucleotides: TGTGCCAGCAGCTCAGCGGCAGAGAATGAAAAACTGTTTTTT. Protein: CASSSAAENEKLFF.

This CDR3 reads CSALGGRQGPTYEQYF. DNA for the CDR3: TGCAGTGCTTTAGGGGGGAGACAGGGACCTACTTACGAGCAGTACTTC. This chain joins TRBV20-1 and TRBJ2-7, with D possibly being TRBD1 (7 bases). Between the trimmed V and J ends, which lost 5 bases and 4 bases, there was a span of 24 bases. Germline V lookup: CDR1 DFQATT, CDR2 SNEGSKA (reference sequence). The CDR3 covers 16 residues.

The rearrangement links TRBV20-1 to TRBJ2-7, with D possibly called TRBD1 or TRBD2 (5 bases each). The CDR3 has 14 amino acids. V gave up 5 bases and J gave up 0 bases, with 14 bases separating them. Germline V gives CDR1 DFQATT, CDR2 SNEGSKA (reference sequence). CDR3 nucleotides: TGCAGTGCTGCTACCGGGGCCCTCTCCTACGAGCAGTACTTC. Residues: CSAATGALSYEQYF.

This clonotype was counted a single time. With a much larger clone just one base away, this may be a read error. CDR3 sequence: CSARKGARGNTVYF. In DNA, the CDR3 is TGCAGTGCTAGAAAGGGGGCGCGGGGAAACACCGTATATTTT. The chain links TRBV20-1 to TRBJ1-3; TRBD1 matches at 7 bases. CDR3 size: 14 residues. Per the germline V gene, CDR1 is DFQATT and CDR2 is SNEGSKA (reference sequence).

This clonotype was found many times. The gene calls are TRBV7-2 and TRBJ1-2; D uncertain. From germline, CDR1 is SGHTA and CDR2 FQGNSA. Trimming removed 5 bases at V and 2 bases at J, with 15 bases between. This CDR3 comprises 15 residues. The CDR3 region is CASSPPQALNYGYTF. The DNA of the CDR3 is TGTGCCAGCAGCCCCCCTCAGGCACTGAACTATGGCTACACCTTC.

This clonotype was recorded at least ten times. The rearrangement joins TRBV7-2 to TRBJ2-2; D not certain. Trimming stripped 5 bases from V and 2 bases from J, with 9 bases between. Germline V gives CDR1 SGHTA, CDR2 FQGNSA. There are 14 residues in the CDR3. As DNA, the CDR3 is TGTGCCAGCAGCCTCTCTTACAACACCGGGGAGCTGTTTTTT. Its protein product is CASSLSYNTGELFF.

The table lists this clonotype with many counts. This chain links TRBV12-3 or TRBV12-4 with TRBJ1-1, with a weak D call TRBD1 (6 bases). V was trimmed by 6 bases and J by 1 base, leaving 9 bases between them. The length of the CDR3 is 13 residues. CDR3 region: CASSLQGNTEAFF. In DNA, the CDR3 is TGTGCCAGCAGCTTACAGGGGAACACTGAAGCTTTCTTT.

This clonotype was seen ten or more times. The genes are TRBV20-1 and TRBJ1-6, with TRBD1 as a possible D gene (6 bases). The CDR3 length is 13 residues. Looked up from germline, CDR1 is DFQATT and CDR2 is SNEGSKA (reference sequence). Trimming cost V 5 bases and J 5 bases, with 10 bases left between them. The CDR3 loop reads CSALRTDNSPLHF. For the CDR3, the DNA is TGCAGTGCTCTGCGGACAGATAATTCACCCCTCCACTTT.

This chain joins TRBV7-2 and TRBJ2-6, with 9 bases that match TRBD1. This CDR3 is 15 amino acids long. The V gene end was trimmed by 5 bases and the J gene end by 9 bases; junction bases not matched to a gene: 8. Per germline, CDR1 SGHTA and CDR2 FQGNSA. CDR3 amino acids: CASSLQGARGNVLTF. The CDR3, as DNA: TGTGCCAGCAGCCTACAGGGGGCTAGGGGCAACGTCCTGACTTTC. The variable domain in full, with the rest retrieved from reference TRBV7-2 and TRBJ2-6, is GAGVSQSPSNKVTEKGKDVELRCDPISGHTALYWYRQSLGQGLEFLIYFQGNSAPDKSGLPSDRFSAERTGGSVSTLTIQRTQQEDSAVYLCASSLQGARGNVLTFGAGSRLTVL.

The chain uses TRBV29-1 and TRBJ1-1; 8 bases fit TRBD1. The CDR3 totals 15 residues. Germline trimming cut 4 bases from V and 6 bases from J; bases unmatched to any gene: 13. CDR1 is SQVTM and CDR2 is ANQGSEA in the germline V gene. In nucleotides, the CDR3 is TGCAGCGTTGTTGGACCGGGACAGGAGGGGTCTGAAGCTTTCTTT. It yields the protein CSVVGPGQEGSEAFF.

The chain has TRBV7-6 and TRBJ1-1, with D possibly matching TRBD1 (5 bases). CDR1 is SGHVS and CDR2 is FNYEAQ in the germline V gene. The CDR3 runs to 15 residues. V lost 10 bases and J 3 bases, leaving 21 bases between the germline ends. The CDR3 sequence is CATSVWGRVDTEAFF. For the CDR3, the DNA is TGTGCCACCTCAGTGTGGGGACGGGTGGACACTGAAGCTTTCTTT.

CDR3 in DNA: TGCAGCGGCTCCTTGACGGGATGGGGCAATGAGCAGTTCTTC. Protein: CSGSLTGWGNEQFF. V and J are TRBV29-1 and TRBJ2-5; perhaps TRBD2 as D (5 bases). Judging by the DNA end, TRBJ2-1 fits better; the J call may be wrong. Germline-derived CDR1 and CDR2 are SQVTM and ANQGSEA. The CDR3 loop spans 14 amino acids.

This chain connects TRBV25-1 to TRBJ2-7; maybe TRBD2 (6 bases). The J call may be incorrect, as the DNA end agrees better with TRBJ2-1. CDR1 and CDR2 (germline): MGHDK, SYGVNS. This CDR3 comprises 13 residues. CDR3 amino acids: CASSRDSVSEQFF. The CDR3 DNA reads as TGTGCCAGCAGCCGGGACTCGGTTTCGGAGCAGTTCTTC.

This clonotype was seen at least ten times. The chain couples TRBV10-2 to TRBJ1-1; D not resolved. The CDR3 consists of 11 residues. V lost 11 bases, J lost 1 base, and 8 bases lay in between. CDR1 and CDR2 (germline): WSHSY, SAAADI. CDR3: CAVRGNTEAFF. The CDR3 DNA sequence: TGCGCCGTACGGGGGAACACTGAAGCTTTCTTT.